These 32 T cell receptor beta chains came from one sample sequenced in a study of T cell responses to AZD1222 COVID-19 vaccine. TCRdb's copy holds only in-frame clones and misses some; the assay was immunoSEQ multiplex PCR. The sample lists about 120,000 clones; more than 85% were seen once. The material sequenced was peripheral blood, taken 28 days after the second AZD1222 dose. These receptors were taken from an adult who received the AZD1222 COVID-19 vaccine.

The V and J genes are TRBV4-1 and TRBJ1-2, with D unresolved. The CDR3 has 15 residues. Germline V lookup: CDR1 MGHRA, CDR2 YSYEKL. Trimming took 0 bases from V and 5 from J, leaving 13 bases between them. The CDR3 here is CASSQDSRSEYGYTF. As DNA, the CDR3 is TGCGCCAGCAGCCAAGATTCCAGATCTGAGTATGGCTACACCTTC.

DNA of the CDR3: TGTGCCATCAGTGAGTGGGCGTTGATCCCTGAAGCTTTCTTT. Translated: CAISEWALIPEAFF. The chain employs TRBV10-3 and TRBJ1-1; D gene ambiguous. The ends were cut back, 1 base at V and 6 bases at J, with 12 bases in the middle. The CDR3 runs 14 residues. Per the germline V gene, CDR1 is ENHRY and CDR2 is SYGVKD.

This clone has only one observation. The chain employs TRBV6-2 or TRBV6-3 and TRBJ2-7, with D possibly called TRBD1 or TRBD2 (5 bases each). The V and J ends lost 7 bases and 0 bases respectively, with 13 bases between them. Germline values: CDR1 MNHEY, CDR2 SVGEGT. This CDR3 contains 14 residues. The DNA for the CDR3 is TGTGCCAGCACCCCCGGGGCGTCCTCCTACGAGCAGTACTTC. Protein: CASTPGASSYEQYF.

The chain's CDR3 is CASSPRGDEQYF. The DNA for the CDR3 is TGTGCCAGCAGCCCTCGGGGCGACGAGCAGTACTTC. The chain couples TRBV3-1 (or the pseudogene TRBV3-2) to TRBJ2-7, with D perhaps given as TRBD1 or TRBD2 (5 bases each). The V and J ends lost 4 bases and 5 bases respectively, with 9 bases between them. The germline CDR1 and CDR2 sequences are LGHDT and YNNKEL (reference sequence). This CDR3 comprises 12 residues.

V usage is TRBV11-1 and J usage is TRBJ2-5, with D perhaps given as TRBD1 or TRBD2 (5 bases each). CDR1 and CDR2 from the germline V gene are SGHAT and FQDESV (reference sequence). This CDR3 is built from 15 residues. V lost 8 bases and J lost 7, with 23 bases in between. The CDR3 DNA is TGTGCCAGCGGAGAGGGACCGACCGCAGGTCGGACCCAGTACTTC. As protein: CASGEGPTAGRTQYF.

The chain recombines TRBV3-1 (or the pseudogene TRBV3-2) with TRBJ2-3; D gene unclear. Trimming removed 3 bases from V and 1 base from J, with 8 bases in between. Per the germline V gene, CDR1 is LGHDT and CDR2 is YNNKEL (reference sequence). The CDR3 is made up of 14 amino acids. CDR3 protein: CASSQMAGTDTQYF. CDR3 in DNA: TGTGCCAGCAGCCAGATGGCTGGCACAGATACGCAGTATTTT.

This chain joins TRBV19 and TRBJ2-3; 13 nucleotides line up with TRBD2. This CDR3 has 17 amino acids. Looked up from germline, CDR1 is LNHDA and CDR2 is SQIVND (reference sequence). J was trimmed by 2 bases and V by 9 bases; bases with no gene match: 11. The CDR3 DNA is TGTGCCAGGGGGACTAGCGGGGTTTTCGGGGCCACAGATACGCAGTATTTT. It translates to CARGTSGVFGATDTQYF.

This clone was seen more than once but under ten times. The CDR3 spells CASSLRWGGAYEQYF. CDR3 nucleotide sequence: TGTGCCAGCAGTTTGAGGTGGGGAGGGGCCTACGAGCAGTACTTC. The chain recombines TRBV27 with TRBJ2-7, with 7 bases fitting TRBD2. The CDR3 contains 15 residues. CDR1 is MNHEY and CDR2 is SMNVEV in the germline V gene (reference sequence). The J segment lost 2 bases and the V segment lost 3 bases, leaving 7 bases of the junction unmatched.

The chain carries TRBV6-1 and TRBJ2-2, with a weak D call TRBD1 (5 bases). Germline values: CDR1 MNHNS, CDR2 SASEGT. Trimming removed 1 base at V and 2 bases at J, with 11 bases between. This CDR3 is 16 amino acids long. The CDR3 DNA reads as TGTGCCAGCAGTGAAGGCAGGGTACGAAACACCGGGGAGCTGTTTTTT. Its protein is CASSEGRVRNTGELFF.

The rearrangement links TRBV19 to TRBJ2-1; 12 bases are shared with TRBD2. This CDR3 region has 16 residues. The germline CDR1 and CDR2 sequences are LNHDA and SQIVND (reference sequence). The ends lost 5 bases at V and 9 bases at J; junction bases unmatched: 11. CDR3 sequence: CASSPRLAGGSREQFF. In nucleotides, the CDR3 is TGTGCCAGTAGTCCTCGGCTAGCGGGAGGGTCGCGTGAGCAGTTCTTC.

V is TRBV5-6 and J is TRBJ2-7, with D unresolved. Germline V CDR1 and CDR2: SGHDT, YYEEEE. V was cut by 1 base and J by 2 bases, with 7 bases left in between. The CDR3 runs to 13 residues. CDR3 amino acids: CASSLSYAYEQYF. The CDR3 nucleotides are TGTGCCAGCAGCTTGTCCTATGCCTACGAGCAGTACTTC.

V usage is TRBV12-3 or TRBV12-4 and J usage is TRBJ2-7; a weak D match, TRBD1 (6 bases). Trimming took 6 bases from V and 2 from J, leaving 11 bases between them. This CDR3 comprises 13 residues. The CDR3 is CASSRTVTYEQYF. CDR3 sequence (DNA): TGTGCCAGCAGCCGGACAGTTACCTACGAGCAGTACTTC.

The J gene is TRBJ2-1, the V gene TRBV12-3 or TRBV12-4, with unresolved D. The CDR3 sequence is 12 residues long. Between the trimmed V and J ends, which lost 7 bases and 7 bases, there was a span of 11 bases. CDR3 DNA: TGTGCCAGCACCGACCCCGAGAATGAGCAGTTCTTC. Translated, it gives CASTDPENEQFF.

The rearrangement uses TRBV5-1 and TRBJ2-1; 9 positions agree with TRBD1. The CDR3 spans 16 residues. The germline V gene has CDR1 SGHRS and CDR2 YFSETQ. Unmatched junction bases numbered 13, after V lost 4 bases and J lost 8 bases. CDR3 protein: CASSVRGWDRADEQFF. The DNA of the CDR3 is TGCGCCAGCAGCGTAAGGGGGTGGGACAGGGCGGATGAGCAGTTCTTC.

The V gene is TRBV29-1, the J gene TRBJ2-2; D gene ambiguous. Germline values: CDR1 SQVTM, CDR2 ANQGSEA. CDR3 length equals 13 residues. V gave up 3 bases and J gave up 2 bases, with 7 bases separating them. The CDR3 nucleotides are TGCAGCGTTGACGGCGATAACACCGGGGAGCTGTTTTTT. Translated: CSVDGDNTGELFF.

This clone was counted once. The chain has TRBV5-6 and TRBJ1-5; D unclear. The germline V gene encodes CDR1 SGHDT and CDR2 YYEEEE. Trimming stripped 4 bases from V and 10 bases from J, with 15 bases between. The CDR3 is made up of 13 amino acids. CDR3: CASSLGRQGPQHF. The CDR3 DNA sequence: TGTGCCAGCAGCCTAGGGCGGCAAGGACCCCAGCATTTT.

The chain carries TRBV4-1 and TRBJ2-1; a possible D gene is TRBD2 (6 bases). The CDR3 contains 14 residues. CDR1 and CDR2 (germline): MGHRA, YSYEKL. With 4 bases removed from V and 8 bases from J, the gap between germline ends came to 15 bases. The CDR3 region has the DNA TGCGCCAGCAGCCGCAACTCGGGAGAGGATGAGCAGTTCTTC. Protein sequence: CASSRNSGEDEQFF.

The J gene is TRBJ2-5, the V gene TRBV19; D uncertain. Per germline, CDR1 LNHDA and CDR2 SQIVND (reference sequence). This CDR3 comprises 13 residues. Trimming cost V 5 bases and J 2 bases, with 9 bases left between them. For the CDR3, the DNA is TGTGCCAGTAGTCTTAGCTGGCAAGAGACCCAGTACTTC. Translated: CASSLSWQETQYF.

J is TRBJ2-7 and V is TRBV10-3; D unclear. V was clipped by 11 bases and J by 1 base, with 12 bases between them. The CDR3 is 12 amino acids. The germline gives CDR1 ENHRY, CDR2 SYGVKD. CDR3 sequence reads: CASSDGSYEQYF. As DNA, the CDR3 is TGTGCCTCGTCGGACGGATCCTACGAGCAGTACTTC.

V and J are TRBV11-1 and TRBJ2-1; TRBD2 agrees at 12 bases. The junction had 3 bases not matched to a gene; V was cut back by 5 bases and J by 4 bases. Germline V gene data show CDR1 as SGHAT and CDR2 as FQDESV (reference sequence). The CDR3 is made up of 15 amino acids. The CDR3 spells CASSETSGRYNEQFF. DNA of the CDR3: TGTGCCAGCAGCGAAACTAGCGGGAGGTACAATGAGCAGTTCTTC.

This clone was detected only once. This chain links TRBV3-1 (or the pseudogene TRBV3-2) with TRBJ2-7, with 9 bases matching TRBD1. Germline trimming cut 8 bases from V and 8 bases from J; bases unmatched to any gene: 13. The CDR3 has 14 residues. Per germline, CDR1 LGHDT and CDR2 YNNKEL (reference sequence). The CDR3 DNA sequence: TGTGCCAGCGAGCGACAGGGGGATTCAGGGAAGCAGTACTTC. Its protein product is CASERQGDSGKQYF.

This clone appeared a few times. The V call is TRBV7-2, the J call TRBJ1-1; D possibly corresponds to TRBD1 (5 bases). The CDR3 has 11 amino acids. Deletions cut 3 bases from V and 11 bases from J, with 10 bases between. The V gene's germline CDR1 is SGHTA and CDR2 FQGNSA. The CDR3 DNA is TGTGCCAGCAGCTTGGGGCGGACGGCTTTCTTT. Translation: CASSLGRTAFF.

J is TRBJ2-7 and V is TRBV7-6; D possibly uses TRBD1 or TRBD2 (5 bases each). The CDR3 runs 16 residues. Between the trimmed V and J ends, which lost 3 bases and 11 bases, there was a span of 26 bases. Germline V CDR1 and CDR2: SGHVS, FNYEAQ. CDR3 region: CASSFNPRPGRGLEYF. The CDR3 nucleotides read TGTGCCAGCAGCTTTAATCCCCGTCCAGGGAGAGGGTTAGAGTACTTC.

The chain employs TRBV6-5 and TRBJ1-2, with D hard to call. The germline CDR1 and CDR2 sequences are MNHEY and SVGAGI. Trimming pared 0 bases from V and 1 base from J, leaving 9 bases between. The CDR3 totals 15 residues. CDR3 loop: CASSYSRLDNYGYTF. CDR3 DNA sequence: TGTGCCAGCAGTTACTCGCGCCTGGATAACTATGGCTACACCTTC.

The CDR3 loop is CASSLWNQPQHF. In nucleotides, the CDR3 is TGTGCCAGCAGTTTATGGAATCAGCCCCAGCATTTT. The rearrangement uses TRBV28 and TRBJ1-5, with D hard to call. The CDR3 covers 12 residues. Trimming removed 0 bases at V and 4 bases at J, with 1 base between. Looked up from germline, CDR1 is MDHEN and CDR2 is SYDVKM.

The J gene is TRBJ1-6, the V gene TRBV5-1; D gene ambiguous. CDR1 and CDR2 (germline): SGHRS, YFSETQ. CDR3 length equals 15 residues. The V and J ends lost 3 bases and 6 bases respectively, with 13 bases between them. For the CDR3, the DNA is TGCGCCAGCAGCTCTACCGGCCGATTTAATTCACCCCTCCACTTT. Protein sequence: CASSSTGRFNSPLHF.

The chain's CDR3 is CASSRATGGQETQYF. In DNA form, the CDR3 reads TGCGCCAGCAGTCGAGCGACAGGGGGACAAGAGACCCAGTACTTC. The rearrangement links TRBV4-1 to TRBJ2-5, with 9 bases identical to TRBD1. The CDR3 is 15 amino acids. Losses at the gene ends were 6 bases for V and 2 bases for J; bases not matched to a gene: 7. Germline-derived CDR1 and CDR2 are MGHRA and YSYEKL.

The V and J genes are TRBV7-2 and TRBJ2-3; tentatively, D is TRBD1 (6 bases). With 1 base removed from V and 1 base from J, the gap between germline ends came to 12 bases. The CDR3 is made up of 16 amino acids. From germline, CDR1 is SGHTA and CDR2 FQGNSA. DNA of the CDR3: TGTGCCAGCAGCTTAGGGCTAGCAGGGGGCACAGATACGCAGTATTTT. As protein: CASSLGLAGGTDTQYF.

Here the CDR3 reads CASSLSGGSGGELFF. The DNA for the CDR3 is TGCGCCAGCAGCTTGAGTGGCGGTTCGGGCGGGGAGCTGTTTTTT. The chain links TRBV5-1 to TRBJ2-2; D is ambiguous. CDR1 is SGHRS, CDR2 YFSETQ, per germline. The length of the CDR3 is 15 residues. V was cut by 1 base and J by 7 bases, with 14 bases left in between.

V usage is TRBV5-1 and J usage is TRBJ1-1; D possibly corresponds to TRBD1 (5 bases). There are 15 residues in the CDR3. CDR1 and CDR2 (germline): SGHRS, YFSETQ. V was cut by 1 base and J by 0 bases, with 10 bases left in between. CDR3 nucleotide sequence: TGCGCCAGCAGCTTGCGGCAGGGTTTGAACACTGAAGCTTTCTTT. This codes for CASSLRQGLNTEAFF.

CDR3 in amino acids: CASVASGTETQYF. The CDR3 region has the DNA TGTGCCAGCGTGGCTAGCGGGACTGAGACCCAGTACTTC. The chain recombines TRBV6-5 with TRBJ2-5, with 9 bases aligning to TRBD2. CDR1 is MNHEY and CDR2 is SVGAGI in the germline V gene. The J segment lost 5 bases and the V segment lost 8 bases, leaving 6 bases of the junction unmatched. The CDR3 consists of 13 residues.

The rearrangement links TRBV6-2 or TRBV6-3 to TRBJ1-2, with a weak D call TRBD1 (5 bases). Between the trimmed V and J ends, which lost 3 bases and 0 bases, there was a span of 8 bases. The CDR3 length is 14 residues. Germline loops: CDR1 MNHEY, CDR2 SVGEGT. DNA for the CDR3: TGTGCCAGCAGTTATTTAGGGGCTAACTATGGCTACACCTTC. Translation: CASSYLGANYGYTF.